This entry features one T cell receptor beta chain sequence. Its binding antigen is unknown. Per-base qualities were not stored, and no clone one base away is much larger. At diagnosis, tumor, uninvolved tumor-adjacent lung and peripheral blood were collected and then preserved as a mix of FFPE and fresh-frozen material. Blood samples were analyzed as peripheral blood mononuclear cells for TCR repertoire profiling. The CDR3 holds 11 amino acids from the cysteine to the phenylalanine. The sequence is cut down to CDR3 DNA, 33 bases in frame from base 1. The germline V gene sets CDR1 to LGHNT and CDR2 to FRNRAP. V loses 4 bases at its end and J loses 11 bases; junction bases beyond the gene matches: 4. The data derive from a study of T cells in localized non-small cell lung cancer (dated by TCRdb to 2018 to 2021). As for the study more broadly: The study analyzed T cell repertoires of about 230 early-stage NSCLC patients, comparing tumors and uninvolved tumor-adjacent lungs. NSCLC patients had a mean age of around 61 years, and around 130 were male and nearly 110 female. The cohort comprised under 250 treatment-naïve NSCLC patients with resected, localized lung tumors. Findings and caveats that apply to the study as a whole: A median of 57 of the top 100 tumor clones turned up in the paired uninvolved adjacent lung, and approximately 30 of those clones also ranked among the top 100 of that same adjacent lung. Uninvolved tumor-adjacent lung showed the highest T cell clonality, higher than tumor, which suggests more focused antigenic responses in the adjacent lung. Because the study design was exploratory, TCR variables were selected using unadjusted p-values without false-discovery rate correction. Multi-region tumor sequencing was not performed, so intratumor heterogeneity could not be excluded. Longer overall survival was associated with higher T cell density in blood, whereas shorter survival was associated with higher clonality in adjacent lung.

The immunoSEQ Assay was used to sequence TCR beta CDR3 regions from DNA. Concerning the study's data processing: To compute T cell density, TCR beta template counts were normalized to usable DNA, which was estimated by amplifying housekeeping genes. Richness was estimated using the preseqR package, with extrapolation to 400,000 templates for PBMC samples and to 120,000 templates for tissue samples. Clonality was defined as one minus Pielou's evenness. Differential abundance testing on productive amino-acid clonotypes, with a minimum total count of 5 and an alpha of 0.1, was used to identify tissue-enriched TCRs. The Jaccard Index and the Morisita Overlap Index were used to measure how much the repertoires overlapped between compartments. GLIPH grouped TCR beta CDR3s together with public tetramer-defined viral CDR3s, and a viral motif had to include at least three viral sequences and also show V-gene enrichment. TCRdb retrieved this table from immuneACCESS and kept in-frame rearrangements only. Not all clones are present; in checked studies, unresolved V genes account for under half, and no reason is known for the remainder. V and J calls and clone size follow that table, whereas D and trimming were derived from the DNA. Within this sample are 30,000 to 40,000 clones, with under 90% of them counted one time only. The ten largest clonotypes hold around 4.5% of the sample.

The chain is assembled from TRBV12-5 and TRBJ1-1; 7 central bases correspond to TRBD1. The sample was peripheral blood, taken before any cancer treatment. This TCR came from a man aged 35 to 69 with stage I lung adenocarcinoma. The base sequence is TGTGCTAGTGGTTCCACAGGGGCGGCTTTCTTT. Its protein is CASGSTGAAFF.